Listed below are T cell receptor beta chains from one sample, sequenced in a study of shared clonotypes between healthy human individuals. Data came from immunoSEQ multiplex PCR; TCRdb stores just in-frame clones and leaves some out. The sample records about 750,000 clones, 80% to 95% being singletons. The source material was naive CD8+ T cells sorted from blood. These receptors were collected from a man aged 25 to 40 in good health. The CDR3 runs from the conserved cysteine through the conserved F or W. The order of the fields is clone size, D gene, V gene, J gene, CDR3 length, CDR3 DNA, CDR3 protein. The D gene is left open where the match is weak. Only some rows state a clone size, as once, few, many or a class for expanded clones.

clone size: NA; D gene: NA; V gene: TRBV30; J gene: TRBJ2-7; CDR3 length: 13; CDR3 DNA: TGTGCCTGGAGTCTAGGGACTGACTACGAGCAGTACTTC; CDR3 protein: CAWSLGTDYEQYF
clone size: NA; D gene: NA; V gene: TRBV10-1; J gene: TRBJ1-2; CDR3 length: 15; CDR3 DNA: TGCGCCAGCAGTGAGGGGGCCAGTCCTAACTATGGCTACACCTTC; CDR3 protein: CASSEGASPNYGYTF
clone size: NA; D gene: NA; V gene: TRBV7-2; J gene: TRBJ1-5; CDR3 length: 15; CDR3 DNA: TGTGCCAGCAGCCCGACTTTAAAACGGGATCAGCCCCAGCATTTT; CDR3 protein: CASSPTLKRDQPQHF
clone size: once; D gene: NA; V gene: TRBV6-4; J gene: TRBJ1-1; CDR3 length: 13; CDR3 DNA: TGTGCCAGCAGTGTTATCTTAGGGACTGAAGCTTTCTTT; CDR3 protein: CASSVILGTEAFF
clone size: NA; D gene: NA; V gene: TRBV4-3; J gene: TRBJ2-5; CDR3 length: 14; CDR3 DNA: TGCGCCAGCAGCCAAGGGACCCTACGAGAGACCCAGTACTTC; CDR3 protein: CASSQGTLRETQYF
clone size: NA; D gene: NA; V gene: TRBV19; J gene: TRBJ2-7; CDR3 length: 17; CDR3 DNA: TGTGCCAGTAGTAACCCAATTACGGGGACGGCGACCTACGAGCAGTACTTC; CDR3 protein: CASSNPITGTATYEQYF
clone size: NA; D gene: NA; V gene: TRBV4-3; J gene: TRBJ2-3; CDR3 length: 18; CDR3 DNA: TGCGCCAGCAGCCAAGATTCGGTCATTTTGGCGGGAACAGATACGCAGTATTTT; CDR3 protein: CASSQDSVILAGTDTQYF
clone size: few; D gene: NA; V gene: TRBV5-4; J gene: TRBJ2-1; CDR3 length: 11; CDR3 DNA: TGTGCCAGCAGCTTGGGGAATGAGCAGTTCTTC; CDR3 protein: CASSLGNEQFF
clone size: NA; D gene: NA; V gene: TRBV7-9; J gene: TRBJ1-4; CDR3 length: 15; CDR3 DNA: TGTGCCAGCAGCTTAGTGGCAGGGCGTGATGAAAAACTGTTTTTT; CDR3 protein: CASSLVAGRDEKLFF
clone size: NA; D gene: TRBD1; V gene: TRBV18; J gene: TRBJ1-1; CDR3 length: 14; CDR3 DNA: TGTGCCAGCTCACCCGCAGGGGGAACCGCTGAAGCTTTCTTT; CDR3 protein: CASSPAGGTAEAFF
clone size: NA; D gene: NA; V gene: TRBV14; J gene: TRBJ2-2; CDR3 length: 12; CDR3 DNA: TGTGCCAGCAGCCAACTGTCCGGGGAGCTGTTTTTT; CDR3 protein: CASSQLSGELFF
clone size: NA; D gene: NA; V gene: TRBV7-9; J gene: TRBJ1-4; CDR3 length: 15; CDR3 DNA: TGTGCCAGCAGCGCACCAAGACAGCTTAATGAAAAACTGTTTTTT; CDR3 protein: CASSAPRQLNEKLFF
clone size: NA; D gene: TRBD2; V gene: TRBV7-6; J gene: TRBJ2-2; CDR3 length: 16; CDR3 DNA: TGTGCCAGCAGCCGAGGGACTAGCGGGAGAGGCGGGGAGCTGTTTTTT; CDR3 protein: CASSRGTSGRGGELFF
clone size: NA; D gene: NA; V gene: TRBV7-2; J gene: TRBJ2-3; CDR3 length: 12; CDR3 DNA: TGTGCCAGCAGCTTATGGGTGGATACGCAGTATTTT; CDR3 protein: CASSLWVDTQYF
clone size: NA; D gene: NA; V gene: TRBV27; J gene: TRBJ2-2; CDR3 length: 16; CDR3 DNA: TGTGCCAGCAGTTTAATATCGGCGGAGGGTTCGGGGGAGCTGTTTTTT; CDR3 protein: CASSLISAEGSGELFF
clone size: NA; D gene: NA; V gene: TRBV7-7; J gene: TRBJ2-5; CDR3 length: 13; CDR3 DNA: TGTGCCAGCAGGGGGGGAGTGGAAGAGACCCAGTACTTC; CDR3 protein: CASRGGVEETQYF
clone size: NA; D gene: NA; V gene: TRBV5-4; J gene: TRBJ2-2; CDR3 length: 14; CDR3 DNA: TGTGCCAGCGGTCTAATCGCGAACACCGGGGAGCTGTTTTTT; CDR3 protein: CASGLIANTGELFF
clone size: NA; D gene: NA; V gene: TRBV28; J gene: TRBJ2-7; CDR3 length: 17; CDR3 DNA: TGTGCCAGCAGTCCATATGGCCGGGGACCTTACTCCTACGAGCAGTACTTC; CDR3 protein: CASSPYGRGPYSYEQYF
clone size: NA; D gene: NA; V gene: TRBV5-5; J gene: TRBJ2-7; CDR3 length: 12; CDR3 DNA: TGTGCCAGCAGCTTGCAGACGGTCGAGCAGTACTTC; CDR3 protein: CASSLQTVEQYF
clone size: NA; D gene: TRBD2; V gene: TRBV11-3; J gene: TRBJ2-5; CDR3 length: 17; CDR3 DNA: TGTGCCAGCAGCCTAAGAATAGCGGGAGGGCCGGATGAGACCCAGTACTTC; CDR3 protein: CASSLRIAGGPDETQYF
clone size: NA; D gene: TRBD2; V gene: TRBV18; J gene: TRBJ2-1; CDR3 length: 20; CDR3 DNA: TGTGCCAGCTCACCAGTGGGGACTAGCGGGAGCGTGGTGTTGTACAATGAGCAGTTCTTC; CDR3 protein: CASSPVGTSGSVVLYNEQFF
clone size: NA; D gene: TRBD2; V gene: TRBV19; J gene: TRBJ2-1; CDR3 length: 15; CDR3 DNA: TGTGCCAGTAGTATCTTAGCGGGAGTGGTCAATGAGCAGTTCTTC; CDR3 protein: CASSILAGVVNEQFF
clone size: once; D gene: TRBD1; V gene: TRBV27; J gene: TRBJ2-7; CDR3 length: 14; CDR3 DNA: TGTGCCAGCAGTTCAGGGGGATACTCCTACGAGCAGTACTTC; CDR3 protein: CASSSGGYSYEQYF
clone size: NA; D gene: TRBD2; V gene: TRBV27; J gene: TRBJ2-7; CDR3 length: 15; CDR3 DNA: TGTGCCAGCAGTCCACGACTAGCGGGATCCTACGAGCAGTACTTC; CDR3 protein: CASSPRLAGSYEQYF
clone size: NA; D gene: TRBD2; V gene: TRBV27; J gene: TRBJ2-5; CDR3 length: 14; CDR3 DNA: TGTGCCAGCAGTTTAATCGGGGAGGGGGAGACCCAGTACTTC; CDR3 protein: CASSLIGEGETQYF
clone size: NA; D gene: TRBD2; V gene: TRBV18; J gene: TRBJ2-3; CDR3 length: 20; CDR3 DNA: TGTGCCAGCTCATTACCAGAAGTGACTAGCGGGAGTTTGAGCACAGATACGCAGTATTTT; CDR3 protein: CASSLPEVTSGSLSTDTQYF
clone size: NA; D gene: NA; V gene: TRBV28; J gene: TRBJ2-3; CDR3 length: 15; CDR3 DNA: TGTGCCAGCAGCTTGGGCCAGGTTTTTTCAGATACGCAGTATTTT; CDR3 protein: CASSLGQVFSDTQYF
clone size: NA; D gene: NA; V gene: TRBV7-9; J gene: TRBJ1-2; CDR3 length: 14; CDR3 DNA: TGTGCCAGCAGCTCACTCAGGGAAGATAGTGGCTACACCTTC; CDR3 protein: CASSSLREDSGYTF
clone size: NA; D gene: NA; V gene: TRBV28; J gene: TRBJ2-1; CDR3 length: 15; CDR3 DNA: TGTGCCAGCAGTTTAGGGGGGAGAAACTACAATGAGCAGTTCTTC; CDR3 protein: CASSLGGRNYNEQFF
clone size: NA; D gene: NA; V gene: TRBV7-8; J gene: TRBJ2-1; CDR3 length: 11; CDR3 DNA: TGTGCCAGCAGCTTAGCGGATGAGCAGTTCTTC; CDR3 protein: CASSLADEQFF
clone size: NA; D gene: NA; V gene: TRBV4-1; J gene: TRBJ2-1; CDR3 length: 16; CDR3 DNA: TGCGCCAGCAGCCAAGAACCCCGGAGCTCCTACAATGAGCAGTTCTTC; CDR3 protein: CASSQEPRSSYNEQFF
clone size: few; D gene: NA; V gene: TRBV11-2; J gene: TRBJ1-1; CDR3 length: 15; CDR3 DNA: TGTGCCAGCAGCTTAGCCGCCAGATTGGGGACTGAAGCTTTCTTT; CDR3 protein: CASSLAARLGTEAFF
clone size: NA; D gene: TRBD2; V gene: TRBV10-2; J gene: TRBJ2-7; CDR3 length: 14; CDR3 DNA: TGCGCCACTGGGGCGGGAGAGGGCCACTACGAGCAGTACTTC; CDR3 protein: CATGAGEGHYEQYF
clone size: NA; D gene: TRBD2; V gene: TRBV9; J gene: TRBJ2-7; CDR3 length: 16; CDR3 DNA: TGTGCCAGCAGCGTAGATCCTAGCGGTGGAACCTACGAGCAGTACTTC; CDR3 protein: CASSVDPSGGTYEQYF
clone size: NA; D gene: TRBD2; V gene: TRBV7-6; J gene: TRBJ2-1; CDR3 length: 20; CDR3 DNA: TGTGCCAGCAGCCCATCTGTTGGGTCCCCCGGGACTAGCGGGGGCAATGAGCAGTTCTTC; CDR3 protein: CASSPSVGSPGTSGGNEQFF
clone size: NA; D gene: NA; V gene: TRBV27; J gene: TRBJ1-5; CDR3 length: 16; CDR3 DNA: TGTGCCAGCAGTTTACGTGCTAGTTCCAGCAATCAGCCCCAGCATTTT; CDR3 protein: CASSLRASSSNQPQHF
clone size: NA; D gene: TRBD1; V gene: TRBV19; J gene: TRBJ2-4; CDR3 length: 15; CDR3 DNA: TGTGCCAGTAGTAAAGGTCAGGGGGCGTGGGACATTCAGTACTTC; CDR3 protein: CASSKGQGAWDIQYF
clone size: once; D gene: NA; V gene: TRBV6-5; J gene: TRBJ1-1; CDR3 length: 14; CDR3 DNA: TGTGCCAGTAGCATTACAGGTCGGAACACTGAAGCTTTCTTT; CDR3 protein: CASSITGRNTEAFF
clone size: NA; D gene: TRBD1; V gene: TRBV7-9; J gene: TRBJ1-5; CDR3 length: 14; CDR3 DNA: TGTGCCAGCAGCGGACAGGGGTCGATTCAGCCCCAGCATTTT; CDR3 protein: CASSGQGSIQPQHF
clone size: NA; D gene: TRBD1; V gene: TRBV28; J gene: TRBJ2-5; CDR3 length: 13; CDR3 DNA: TGTGCCAGCAAGACAGGGGGCGTGGAGACCCAGTACTTC; CDR3 protein: CASKTGGVETQYF
clone size: NA; D gene: TRBD1; V gene: TRBV4-1; J gene: TRBJ2-7; CDR3 length: 15; CDR3 DNA: TGCGCCAGCAGCCAAGCCGGGACAGGGGGCTACGAGCAGTACTTC; CDR3 protein: CASSQAGTGGYEQYF
clone size: NA; D gene: NA; V gene: TRBV6-5; J gene: TRBJ2-1; CDR3 length: 14; CDR3 DNA: TGTGCCAGCAGTTACTCTGCTAGCAGCAATGAGCAGTTCTTC; CDR3 protein: CASSYSASSNEQFF
clone size: NA; D gene: TRBD2; V gene: TRBV11-2; J gene: TRBJ2-3; CDR3 length: 15; CDR3 DNA: TGTGCCAGCAGCTTATGGAGACTAGCGGGAGATGAAGAGTATTTT; CDR3 protein: CASSLWRLAGDEEYF
clone size: NA; D gene: TRBD2; V gene: TRBV27; J gene: TRBJ2-1; CDR3 length: 15; CDR3 DNA: TGTGCCAGCAGTCCAGGGACTAGCGGGAGATATGAGCAGTTCTTC; CDR3 protein: CASSPGTSGRYEQFF
clone size: NA; D gene: NA; V gene: TRBV9; J gene: TRBJ2-3; CDR3 length: 16; CDR3 DNA: TGTGCCAGCAGCGTAGAGGGAGGAGCTCGCACAGATACGCAGTATTTT; CDR3 protein: CASSVEGGARTDTQYF